The clone carrying this TCR beta chain occurred a few times. Its antigen remains unknown. Sequence at one end of the junction differs from germline and may be a read error. Germline V lookup: CDR1 MNHNS, CDR2 SASEGT. The CDR3 loop spans 13 amino acids. These data are taken from a study of metastatic and nonmetastatic thyroid tumors. Study-wide context: Malignant and benign thyroid patients had repertoires compared in peripheral blood and tumor or nodule tissue.

Regarding the study as a whole: In both blood and tumor samples, TCR beta diversity was reported significantly higher for malignant than benign nodules.

Original data processing: Clinicopathological groups supplied CDR3 differences that were used to build a distant-metastasis classifier for papillary thyroid cancer. With MiXCR, TCRdb reprocessed the PCR reads. The V and J calls were determined by TCRdb, not by the authors. Among under 25,000 clones listed, 22% were seen once. No patient had received any treatment before thyroid surgery. This TCR derives from a female donor with papillary thyroid cancer or a benign thyroid nodule (not recorded which). Some clones in this sample may be carry-over from other donors' samples. What was sequenced was adjacent normal tissue. The rearrangement uses TRBV6-1 and TRBJ1-2; D ambiguous. The CDR3: CASSGERAYGYTF. For the CDR3, the DNA is TGTGCCAGCAGTGGAGAAAGGGCCTATGGCTACACTTTC.